The sequence of this T cell receptor beta chain was determined in a study of T cells in Graves' hyperthyroidism and ophthalmopathy. This clonotype occurred many times. The antigen remains undetermined. Amplified regions were TCR beta CDR3 sequences from RNA transcripts. The TCR CDR3 first-round RT-PCR relied on the HTBI primer set. Each CDR3 protein is one row after TCRdb ran MiXCR on the multiplex PCR reads. Altogether 500,000 to 800,000 distinct CDR3 sequences are present, 40% to 55% being singletons, with the ten largest covering 7% to 7.5%. Any patient presenting with uncontrolled infection, other autoimmune disease, pregnancy or lactation was left out. Diagnoses were made from clinical symptoms, serum measures (thyroxine and TRAb), thyroid ultrasound and orbital computed tomography. Broader study findings: Most thyroid clonotypes expanded above 0.001 appeared in blood too.

What was sequenced was peripheral blood or thyroid tissue (not recorded which). This TCR was recovered from an adult man with Graves' disease, either hyperthyroidism or ophthalmopathy (not recorded which).

In DNA form, the CDR3 reads TGTGCCAGCAGTTCGAGGGACTATGGCTACACCTTC. Translating gives CASSSRDYGYTF. V is TRBV6-5 and J is TRBJ1-2, with D unresolved. Germline assignment: CDR1 MNHEY and CDR2 SVGAGI. The CDR3 consists of 12 residues. Trimming stripped 4 bases from V and 3 bases from J, with 6 bases between.